This TCR beta chain was recorded in a study of lymphopenia after photon versus proton radiotherapy. Study results and caveats: Survival link was tested only in deceased patients; proton benefit remains a possibility. Oligoclonal CD8+ Temra expansion after nadir drove photon patients' diversity drop. A bigger post-nadir fall in TCR diversity correlated inversely with survival time in deceased patients. Under photons, naive T cells and diversity fell while effector/memory populations rose.

As concerns this clone: Its antigen is unknown.

The assay was immunoSEQ multiplex PCR, and TCRdb's table has in-frame clones only and misses some. The data show some 25,000 clones, around four fifths seen once. V dropped 0 bases and J dropped 7; count of bases not matched to a gene: 7. CDR1 and CDR2 (germline): MDHEN, SYDVKM. The CDR3 contains 16 residues. Sequences were derived from peripheral blood, sampled from a patient treated with proton-based radiotherapy. V gene TRBV28 combines with J gene TRBJ2-4; 9 bases are shared with TRBD1. The clonotype comes from a woman aged 70 to 79 with pancreatic cancer. Written as DNA, the CDR3 is TGTGCCAGCAGTTTATGGGGGACAGGGATAAGGAACATTCAGTACTTC. This encodes CASSLWGTGIRNIQYF.